These T cell receptor beta chains were read from a single sample in a study of neurological immune-mediated disorders. One entry per CDR3 protein results from TCRdb running MiXCR on the 5' RACE reads. There are about 62,000 distinct CDR3 sequences in the sample; under 5.5% occur only once, and around 3.5% lies in the top ten. Sequenced sample: PBMCs. The receptors come from a woman aged 45 to 65 with multiple sclerosis. The CDR3 runs from the conserved cysteine through the conserved F or W. Fields, in order: V gene, J gene, CDR3 protein.

>TRBV9|TRBJ2-2
CASSVVDTGELFF
>TRBV2|TRBJ2-5
CASSDLDPETQYF
>TRBV12-3/TRBV12-4|TRBJ1-3
CASSITGIGNTIYF
>TRBV7-2|TRBJ2-3
CASSLARHTDTQYF
>TRBV5-5|TRBJ2-5
CASSLRVVQETQYF
>TRBV20-1|TRBJ2-1
CSAGGWTRGDEQFF
>TRBV11-3|TRBJ1-1
CASSWTGDTEAFF
>TRBV18|TRBJ1-2
CASSPGTVKYGYTF
>TRBV12-3/TRBV12-4|TRBJ2-7
CASSLGGQVYEQYF
>TRBV11-1|TRBJ2-7
CASSSGFPGQGKGEQYF
>TRBV28|TRBJ2-5
CASTPLGQGEETQYF
>TRBV7-2|TRBJ2-5
CASSPDWGGKTQYF
>TRBV6-6|TRBJ2-5
CASSEFSTRETQYF
>TRBV10-3|TRBJ1-1
CAISLKGTEAFF
>TRBV11-2|TRBJ2-3
CASSLKSAGTGGTDTQYF
>TRBV6-1|TRBJ1-6
CASSVGQGGHSPLHF
>TRBV7-9|TRBJ1-2
CASSLGTTGKIYGYTF
>TRBV10-3|TRBJ2-1
CAIGAGGNRNEQFF
>TRBV29-1|TRBJ2-1
CSVGSTLNEQFF
>TRBV7-2|TRBJ1-3
CASSSWTGGNTIYF
>TRBV4-3|TRBJ2-5
CASSQGPMETQYF
>TRBV7-9|TRBJ2-1
CASSSLWTGSGNEQFF
>TRBV18|TRBJ2-5
CASSPDYKETQYF
>TRBV7-6|TRBJ2-1
CASSLNWEQFF
>TRBV5-1|TRBJ2-3
CASSVGLRTDTQYF
>TRBV29-1|TRBJ2-1
CSVVIGTIDYNEQFF
>TRBV20-1|TRBJ2-5
CSASSGGSQGVETQYF
>TRBV14|TRBJ2-2
CASSLRYTGELFF
>TRBV28|TRBJ1-5
CASSPQGSNQPQNF
>TRBV12-3/TRBV12-4|TRBJ2-1
CASSFMIAVSNEQFF
>TRBV10-2|TRBJ2-1
CASSKGLGWDEQFF
>TRBV12-3/TRBV12-4|TRBJ1-3
CASSLSRVGSGNTIYF
>TRBV30|TRBJ2-2
CAHGRTNTGELFF
>TRBV12-3/TRBV12-4|TRBJ2-1
CASSLEIDSEQFF
>TRBV11-1|TRBJ1-5
CASSSDRDQPQHF
>TRBV5-1|TRBJ2-2
CASSLVGRPTNTGELFF
>TRBV2|TRBJ2-1
CASWLAGGYLNEQFF
>TRBV19|TRBJ2-1
CASSIRTGGNEQFF
>TRBV24-1|TRBJ2-1
CATSGFSRTSGGNEQFF
>TRBV6-5|TRBJ2-5
CASSLRLGKASGGRETQYF
>TRBV29-1|TRBJ1-1
CSVSRGSNTEAFF
>TRBV7-2|TRBJ2-3
CASSFSGQQADTQYF
>TRBV11-2|TRBJ2-2
CASSLDRTLGELFF
>TRBV3-1|TRBJ2-1
CASSQERGDPTYEQFF
>TRBV13|TRBJ1-3
CASTYRSAGNTIYF
>TRBV6-5|TRBJ1-5
CASSYRLGGQPQHF